The 29 T cell receptor beta chains below were found in one sample sequenced in a study of T cells after yellow fever vaccination (dated by TCRdb to the late 2010s). Libraries were built with 5' RACE. Instrument on record: Illumina NovaSeq 6000. In-frame beta chains were kept once TCRdb had trimmed the public reads at Q25 with fastp and called clones with MiXCR. Entries that share a CDR3 protein sequence are merged under the most common genes and DNA. Present in this sample are more than 300,000 distinct CDR3 sequences, approximately 4% of which were seen just once. Together, the top ten hold just under 20% of the sample. Taken with the paper, the label for treatment or condition translates to: live attenuated yellow fever vaccine strain. The sequences come from PBMCs, collected 15 days after the yellow fever booster vaccination. Every receptor here comes from a man between 18 and 35 years old who received the YFV17D yellow fever vaccine.

The chain carries TRBV6-2 or TRBV6-3 and TRBJ2-2; possible D gene TRBD2, 6 bases. The ends were cut back, 6 bases at V and 6 bases at J, with 17 bases in the middle. Germline lookup yields CDR1 MNHEY and CDR2 SVGEGT. The CDR3 covers 15 residues. The CDR3 DNA is TGTGCCAGCAGCCTCATCCCGGCGGGATCCGGGGAGCTGTTTTTT. It yields the protein CASSLIPAGSGELFF.

This clonotype was detected ten times or more. This chain connects TRBV20-1 to TRBJ2-1, with D perhaps TRBD1 or TRBD2 (5 bases each). Germline V gives CDR1 DFQATT, CDR2 SNEGSKA (reference sequence). Trimming removed 3 bases from V and 5 bases from J, with 14 bases in between. CDR3 size: 14 residues. In nucleotides, the CDR3 is TGCAGTGCTAGGCAGGGACGCATTGACAATGAGCAGTTCTTC. This encodes CSARQGRIDNEQFF.

The rearrangement uses TRBV5-1 and TRBJ1-5; D gene ambiguous. Trimming took off 6 bases at V and 6 bases at J, with 31 bases between the two ends. The length of the CDR3 is 19 residues. CDR1 and CDR2 (germline): SGHRS, YFSETQ. The CDR3: CASTLWAAPILPPPQPQHF. Written as DNA, the CDR3 is TGCGCCAGCACCCTTTGGGCCGCCCCAATCCTACCCCCTCCTCAGCCCCAGCATTTT.

Points on this clonotype: Given a much more abundant clone one base away, this may be a read error. The gene calls are TRBV7-9 and TRBJ2-7, with a tentative D call TRBD1 (6 bases). Deletions cut 1 base from V and 0 bases from J, with 7 bases between. The V gene's germline CDR1 is SEHNR and CDR2 FQNEAQ (reference sequence). The CDR3 runs to 14 residues. Here the CDR3 reads CASSLVQGSYEQYF. The CDR3 DNA is TGTGCCAGCAGCTTAGTACAGGGCTCCTACGAGCAGTACTTC.

This chain connects TRBV12-3 or TRBV12-4 to TRBJ1-2, with D perhaps matching TRBD1 (6 bases). There are 15 residues in the CDR3. Between the trimmed V and J ends, which lost 4 bases and 2 bases, there was a span of 14 bases. CDR3: CASSSTGRSNYGYTF. DNA for the CDR3: TGTGCCAGCAGTTCTACAGGGAGATCCAACTATGGCTACACCTTC.

The chain recombines TRBV5-1 with TRBJ2-5; TRBD1 might be the D (5 bases). Between the trimmed V and J ends, which lost 4 bases and 0 bases, there was a span of 16 bases. Germline V gene lookup returns CDR1 SGHRS and CDR2 YFSETQ. The CDR3 is 16 amino acids. The CDR3 nucleotides are TGCGCCAGCAGCCTCCTCAGGGTGGGCCACCAAGAGACCCAGTACTTC. Residues: CASSLLRVGHQETQYF.

The chain couples TRBV7-9 to TRBJ2-7, with 11 bases aligning to TRBD2. The CDR3 length is 17 residues. Looked up from germline, CDR1 is SEHNR and CDR2 is FQNEAQ (reference sequence). Losses at the gene ends were 5 bases for V and 3 bases for J; bases not matched to a gene: 12. The CDR3 bases are TGTGCCAGCAGCCCTGCTTATCTAGCGGGGGGTTACTACGAGCAGTACTTC. Translating gives CASSPAYLAGGYYEQYF.

This clonotype came up a few times. The gene calls are TRBV4-2 and TRBJ2-7, with 8 nucleotides matching TRBD2. The V gene end was trimmed by 1 base and the J gene end by 0 bases; junction bases not matched to a gene: 5. This CDR3 spans 16 amino acids. Germline values: CDR1 LGHNA, CDR2 YNFKEQ. In nucleotides, the CDR3 is TGTGCCAGCAGCCAAGCTGCGGGGGGTTACTCCTACGAGCAGTACTTC. This translates into CASSQAAGGYSYEQYF.

This clonotype came up many times. This chain joins TRBV5-4 and TRBJ2-7; TRBD1 might be the D (6 bases). V lost 0 bases and J 2 bases, leaving 9 bases between the germline ends. The CDR3 has 14 amino acids. The germline V gene has CDR1 SGHNT and CDR2 YYREEE (reference sequence). The CDR3 nucleotides are TGTGCCAGCAGCTTGGGGGACATCCCCTACGAGCAGTACTTC. This encodes CASSLGDIPYEQYF.

This clonotype was found many times. The rearrangement joins TRBV11-2 to TRBJ2-7; D may correspond to TRBD1 or TRBD2 (6 bases each). V was cut by 6 bases and J by 5 bases, with 11 bases left in between. The CDR3 runs 12 residues. Germline CDR1 SGHAT, CDR2 FQNNGV. CDR3 in DNA: TGTGCCAGCAGTCTAGGGGGGAACGAGCAGTACGTC. Translation gives CASSLGGNEQYV.

This clonotype has a count of ten or more. The chain joins TRBV10-3 to TRBJ2-7, with a possible D match to TRBD1 (6 bases). The V and J ends lost 0 bases and 2 bases respectively, with 11 bases between them. Germline V gives CDR1 ENHRY, CDR2 SYGVKD. The CDR3 is 15 amino acids. This CDR3 reads CAISESRGTTYEQYF. DNA of the CDR3: TGTGCCATCAGTGAGTCGAGGGGGACCACCTACGAGCAGTACTTC.

This clonotype showed up just a few times. The chain uses TRBV3-1 and TRBJ1-5; D is possibly TRBD1 (5 bases). Germline-derived CDR1 and CDR2 are LGHDT and YNNKEL (reference sequence). This CDR3 is built from 15 residues. V gave up 5 bases and J gave up 4 bases, with 15 bases separating them. CDR3 nucleotide sequence: TGTGCCAGCAGCAAGGTATCCGGGGCGAATCAGCCCCAGCATTTT. Amino acid sequence: CASSKVSGANQPQHF.

This clonotype has just a few counts. This chain connects TRBV4-1 to TRBJ2-7; D is perhaps TRBD1 or TRBD2 (5 bases each). CDR1 is MGHRA, CDR2 YSYEKL, per germline. V was pared by 1 base and J by 6 bases, with 22 bases between. The CDR3 has 17 residues. The CDR3 DNA reads TGCGCCAGCAGCCAAGTTACCCCCAGAGGGACCTCGAGCGAGCAGTACTTC. Translated, it gives CASSQVTPRGTSSEQYF.

The V gene is TRBV7-8, the J gene TRBJ1-5, with D hard to call. CDR1 and CDR2 from the germline V gene are SGHVS and FQNEAQ. V dropped 3 bases and J dropped 6 bases, with 9 bases sitting between them. CDR3 length: 13 residues. The CDR3 DNA is TGTGCCAGCAGCTTTGCAGAGCTTCAGCCCCAGCATTTT. It specifies CASSFAELQPQHF.

This chain connects TRBV4-1 to TRBJ1-6; D is perhaps TRBD1 (6 bases). Germline V gives CDR1 MGHRA, CDR2 YSYEKL. The V and J ends lost 2 bases and 4 bases respectively, with 12 bases between them. CDR3 size: 16 residues. CDR3 nucleotides: TGCGCCAGCAGCCAATCCCGGGACATGTATAATTCACCCCTCCACTTT. Protein product: CASSQSRDMYNSPLHF.

This clonotype came up a few times. This chain links TRBV4-3 with TRBJ2-7; D unclear. The CDR3 runs to 13 residues. The V gene lost 0 bases and the J gene lost 1 base, with 4 bases spanning the gap. Germline CDR1 and CDR2: LGHNA and YSLEER. The CDR3, as DNA: TGCGCCAGCAGCCAAGACAGTTCCTACGAGCAGTACTTC. It translates to CASSQDSSYEQYF.

V is TRBV4-1 and J is TRBJ1-2; D not resolved. Trimming left V 1 base short and J 2 bases short, with 8 bases between. The germline gives CDR1 MGHRA, CDR2 YSYEKL. This CDR3 is built from 14 residues. The CDR3 region has the DNA TGCGCCAGCAGCCAAGTTCAGGAGAACTATGGCTACACCTTC. As protein: CASSQVQENYGYTF.

This clonotype occurred many times. The J gene is TRBJ2-5, the V gene TRBV12-3 or TRBV12-4, with D tentatively TRBD1 (5 bases). CDR3 length equals 16 residues. The V gene lost 5 bases and the J gene lost 4 bases, with 20 bases spanning the gap. For the CDR3, the DNA is TGTGCCAGCAGTCCTAGACAGAAGCAGGTCCCAGAGACCCAGTACTTC. Amino acid sequence: CASSPRQKQVPETQYF.

This clonotype has a handful of counts. The rearrangement joins TRBV6-5 to TRBJ1-1; D possibly corresponds to TRBD1 (6 bases). Trimming removed 6 bases from V and 1 base from J, with 9 bases in between. Germline V gene lookup returns CDR1 MNHEY and CDR2 SVGAGI. CDR3 length: 13 residues. The CDR3 loop is CASRGGGNTEAFF. In DNA, the CDR3 is TGTGCCAGCAGGGGAGGGGGGAACACTGAAGCTTTCTTT.

The gene calls are TRBV5-1 and TRBJ2-7; 8 bases agree with TRBD1. J lost 7 bases, V lost 4 bases, and 7 bases had no gene match. Germline V CDR1 and CDR2: SGHRS, YFSETQ. This CDR3 is built from 13 residues. CDR3 sequence (DNA): TGCGCCAGCAGCACGGGACAGGCGGGAGAGCAGTACTTC. Translating it yields CASSTGQAGEQYF. Variable domain in full (rest from reference TRBV5-1 and TRBJ2-7): KAGVTQTPRYLIKTRGQQVTLSCSPISGHRSVSWYQQTPGQGLQFLFEYFSETQRNKGNFPGRFSGRQFSNSRSEMNVSTLELGDSALYLCASSTGQAGEQYFGPGTRLTVT.

This rearrangement joins TRBV18 to TRBJ1-5, with 7 bases fitting TRBD1. Germline CDR1 is KGHSH and CDR2 is LQKENI. The V gene end was trimmed by 5 bases and the J gene end by 3 bases; junction bases not matched to a gene: 10. The length of the CDR3 is 16 residues. CDR3 DNA sequence: TGTGCCAGCTCAACAGGGGCGGGGGACATCAATCAGCCCCAGCATTTT. This gives the protein CASSTGAGDINQPQHF.

This clonotype was counted at least ten times. The chain couples TRBV5-1 to TRBJ2-3; D gene unclear. The CDR3 loop spans 16 amino acids. V was cut by 1 base and J by 3 bases, with 15 bases left in between. The V gene's germline CDR1 is SGHRS and CDR2 YFSETQ. The CDR3 sequence is CASSLSSPAGTDTQYF. CDR3 nucleotides: TGCGCCAGCAGCTTGAGCTCCCCCGCAGGAACAGATACGCAGTATTTT.

In nucleotides, the CDR3 is TGTGCCATCAGTGAGTCTTTTGACAGGGGGATCTACACTGAAGCTTTCTTT. Amino acids: CAISESFDRGIYTEAFF. V and J are TRBV10-3 and TRBJ1-1; 9 nucleotides line up with TRBD1. Germline V gene sequence: CDR1 ENHRY, CDR2 SYGVKD. This CDR3 contains 17 residues. V shed 0 bases and J 3 bases; nucleotides not matched to a gene: 8.

A few counts support this clonotype. The rearrangement links TRBV29-1 to TRBJ2-1, with 9 bases fitting TRBD1. V was pared by 1 base and J by 7 bases, with 8 bases of the junction left unmatched. Germline CDR1 and CDR2: SQVTM and ANQGSEA. The CDR3 length is 15 residues. In DNA, the CDR3 is TGCAGCGTTGAAGGTCACAGGGGGCTGGGGAATGAGCAGTTCTTC. Encoded protein: CSVEGHRGLGNEQFF.

V is TRBV5-6 and J is TRBJ1-1; D unclear. The CDR3 extends over 14 amino acids. Trimming took off 2 bases at V and 0 bases at J, with 8 bases between the two ends. CDR1 is SGHDT, CDR2 YYEEEE, per germline. Written as DNA, the CDR3 is TGTGCCAGCAGCTTAAGACCCCTGAACACTGAAGCTTTCTTT. This sequence encodes CASSLRPLNTEAFF. The whole variable domain, filled in from reference TRBV5-6 and TRBJ1-1, reads DAGVTQSPTHLIKTRGQQVTLRCSPKSGHDTVSWYQQALGQGPQFIFQYYEEEERQRGNFPDRFSGHQFPNYSSELNVNALLLGDSALYLCASSLRPLNTEAFFGQGTRLTVV.

The chain employs TRBV30 and TRBJ1-1; D uncertain. Trimming took 2 bases from V and 3 from J, leaving 10 bases between them. Germline V gene sequence: CDR1 GTSNPN, CDR2 SVGIG (reference sequence). CDR3 length: 13 amino acids. CDR3 loop: CAWSLAAYTEAFF. CDR3 DNA sequence: TGTGCCTGGAGTTTGGCAGCTTACACTGAAGCTTTCTTT.

The chain joins TRBV6-2 or TRBV6-3 to TRBJ2-7; 9 positions agree with TRBD1. In germline, CDR1 is MNHEY, CDR2 SVGEGT. Unmatched junction bases numbered 10, after V lost 7 bases and J lost 9 bases. There are 13 residues in the CDR3. The CDR3 coding sequence is TGTGCCAGCACTCAACCGGGACAGGGTAGGCAGTACTTC. Its protein product is CASTQPGQGRQYF.

The chain has TRBV5-4 and TRBJ2-7; no reliable D call. Trimming removed 1 base at V and 3 bases at J, with 8 bases between. CDR1 and CDR2 from the germline V gene are SGHNT and YYREEE (reference sequence). The CDR3 runs 13 residues. The CDR3 sequence is CASSLLDNYEQYF. CDR3 coding DNA: TGTGCCAGCAGCTTGCTAGACAACTACGAGCAGTACTTC.

This clonotype was detected many times. The gene calls are TRBV5-1 and TRBJ1-1, with D tentatively TRBD1 (6 bases). The CDR3 runs 14 residues. Germline V gene lookup returns CDR1 SGHRS and CDR2 YFSETQ. V lost 4 bases and J 1 base, leaving 11 bases between the germline ends. The CDR3 loop is CASSQQGRNTEAFF. Here the CDR3 DNA reads TGCGCCAGCAGCCAACAGGGCAGGAACACTGAAGCTTTCTTT.